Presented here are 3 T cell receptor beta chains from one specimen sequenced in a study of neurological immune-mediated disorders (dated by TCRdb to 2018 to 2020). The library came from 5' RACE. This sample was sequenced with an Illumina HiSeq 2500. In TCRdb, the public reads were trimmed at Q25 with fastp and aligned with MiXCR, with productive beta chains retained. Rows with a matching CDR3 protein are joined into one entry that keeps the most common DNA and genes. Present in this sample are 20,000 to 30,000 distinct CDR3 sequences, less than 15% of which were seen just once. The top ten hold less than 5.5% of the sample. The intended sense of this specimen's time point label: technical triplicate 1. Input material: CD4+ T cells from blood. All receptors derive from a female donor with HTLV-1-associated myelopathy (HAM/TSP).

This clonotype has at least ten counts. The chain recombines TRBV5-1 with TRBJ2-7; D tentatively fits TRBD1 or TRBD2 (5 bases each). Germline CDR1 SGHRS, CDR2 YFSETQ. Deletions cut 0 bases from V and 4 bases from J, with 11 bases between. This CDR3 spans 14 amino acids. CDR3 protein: CASSLESGLYEQYF. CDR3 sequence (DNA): TGCGCCAGCAGCTTGGAATCGGGGCTTTACGAGCAGTACTTC.

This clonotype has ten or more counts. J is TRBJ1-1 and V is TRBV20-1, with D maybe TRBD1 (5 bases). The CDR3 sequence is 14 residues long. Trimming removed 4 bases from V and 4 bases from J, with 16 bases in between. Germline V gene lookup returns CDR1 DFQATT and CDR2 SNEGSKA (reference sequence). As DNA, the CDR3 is TGCAGTGCTAACTCCGGGGGGGGGAGCACTGAAGCTTTCTTT. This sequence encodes CSANSGGGSTEAFF.

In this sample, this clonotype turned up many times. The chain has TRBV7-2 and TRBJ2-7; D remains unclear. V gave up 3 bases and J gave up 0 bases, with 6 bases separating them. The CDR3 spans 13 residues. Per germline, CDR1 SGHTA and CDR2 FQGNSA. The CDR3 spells CASSLVSSYEQYF. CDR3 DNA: TGTGCCAGCAGCTTGGTTAGCTCCTACGAGCAGTACTTC.